This TCR beta chain was identified in a study of vaccination and CD4 T cells after COVID-19. Study-wide points: Median SARS-CoV-2-reactive clonotype numbers rose nonsignificantly, 21 to 38.

Documented treatment: roughly ten-day PBMC culture with coronavirus spike peptide pools or control peptides (ViraFEST assay). Germline V gives CDR1 DFQATT, CDR2 SNEGSKA (reference sequence). The V gene lost 1 base and the J gene lost 3 bases, with 5 bases spanning the gap. This CDR3 region has 12 residues. The study sequenced cultured CD4+ T cell DNA using the Oncomine TCR Beta short-read assay. MiXCR, run by TCRdb on the PCR reads, gives a single entry per CDR3 protein. The data show 17,000 or so distinct CDR3 sequences, with around 45% seen just once and 4.5% to 5.5% held by the top ten. Worth noting for this clonotype: The antigen is unknown.

The sequences come from CD4+ T cells from blood, cultured in vitro, collected before SARS-CoV-2 vaccination. The receptor comes from a human donor who had recovered from COVID-19. The chain employs TRBV20-1 and TRBJ2-3; no reliable D call. The CDR3 nucleotides are TGCAGTGCTAGAGCCTCGACAGATACGCAGTATTTT. It is translated as CSARASTDTQYF.